The 17 T cell receptor beta chains given below trace back to one sample, sequenced in a study of human T cells and chemical hapten exposure. Time point described: patch test 1, 2 weeks after DPC sensitization. Treatment given: therapeutic diphenylcyclopropenone sensitization with weekly scalp DPC. Via MiXCR, TCRdb re-called the RACE reads, giving one row per CDR3 protein. The sample holds about 56,000 distinct CDR3 sequences, over 7.5% seen once. The starting material was whole blood, obtained in connection with sensitization to the hapten diphenylcyclopropenone (DPC). These receptor sequences come from a woman aged 40 to 50 with alopecia areata. Some clones in this sample may be carry-over from other donors' samples.

This clonotype was seen repeatedly, ten times or more. A read error may produce the germline difference seen at one junction end. The chain is built from TRBV7-8 and TRBJ1-1; 8 bases match TRBD1. This CDR3 region has 15 residues. Germline lookup yields CDR1 SGHVS and CDR2 FQNEAQ. CDR3 in DNA: TGTGCCAGCAGCCCACGGCAGGGGGCGAACTCTGAAGCTTTCTTT. Its protein is CASSPRQGANSEAFF.

This clonotype was seen repeatedly, ten times or more. V is TRBV7-3 and J is TRBJ2-2, with D unresolved. The germline V and J ends were trimmed by 5 bases and 3 bases, with 13 bases remaining between them. The CDR3 sequence is 15 residues long. Germline CDR1 and CDR2: SGHTA and FQGTGA. The CDR3, as DNA: TGTGCCAGCAGCCCTCGTCGGTCCGACACCGGGGAGCTGTTTTTT. This sequence encodes CASSPRRSDTGELFF.

In this sample, this clonotype turned up many times. The rearrangement links TRBV11-1 to TRBJ2-1; D is unclear. Germline V gene sequence: CDR1 SGHAT, CDR2 FQDESV (reference sequence). Trimming cost V 4 bases and J 4 bases, with 11 bases left between them. This CDR3 comprises 14 residues. CDR3 sequence reads: CASSSRIRYNEQFF. For the CDR3, the DNA is TGTGCCAGCAGCTCACGAATACGTTACAATGAGCAGTTCTTC.

This clonotype was detected many times. The chain links TRBV18 to TRBJ2-4; the D gene is possibly TRBD1 (5 bases). Germline CDR1 and CDR2: KGHSH and LQKENI. V was pared by 3 bases and J by 0 bases, with 12 bases between. The CDR3 covers 16 residues. The CDR3 here is CASSPRGSLAKNIQYF. The CDR3 coding sequence is TGTGCCAGCTCACCTAGGGGATCCCTAGCCAAAAACATTCAGTACTTC.

The chain employs TRBV29-1 and TRBJ2-1, with D possibly matching TRBD2 (5 bases). The V end lost 3 bases, the J end lost 4 bases, and 10 bases lay between the germline ends. This CDR3 is 13 amino acids long. The germline gives CDR1 SQVTM, CDR2 ANQGSEA. CDR3 nucleotide sequence: TGCAGCGTTGAGGCCGGGGAATACAATGAGCAGTTCTTC. Translation: CSVEAGEYNEQFF.

This clonotype was seen many times. The chain employs TRBV29-1 and TRBJ1-2; TRBD1 might be the D (5 bases). V was shortened by 1 base and J by 0 bases, with 15 bases between the two germline ends. The CDR3 extends over 16 amino acids. CDR1 and CDR2 from the germline V gene are SQVTM and ANQGSEA. The CDR3 sequence is CSVEGYYRSPNYGYTF. The CDR3 region has the DNA TGCAGCGTTGAAGGATACTACAGGAGCCCTAACTATGGCTACACCTTC.

This clonotype occurred many times. The V call is TRBV6-6, the J call TRBJ1-5; D is unclear. The CDR3 totals 15 residues. V was clipped by 2 bases and J by 0 bases, with 8 bases between them. The germline V gene has CDR1 MNHNY and CDR2 SVGAGI (reference sequence). In nucleotides, the CDR3 is TGTGCCAGCAGTTACGCATTCAATAGCAATCAGCCCCAGCATTTT. It is translated as CASSYAFNSNQPQHF.

Only a few counts were recorded for this clonotype. The rearrangement joins TRBV6-5 to TRBJ1-1; 8 positions agree with TRBD1. Trimming took 9 bases from V and 0 from J; bases not matched to a gene: 6. Germline assignment: CDR1 MNHEY and CDR2 SVGAGI. This CDR3 contains 14 residues. In DNA, the CDR3 is TGTGCCAGACAGGGGGATCAAATGAACACTGAAGCTTTCTTT. This encodes CARQGDQMNTEAFF.

This clonotype showed up many times. This chain uses TRBV7-9 with TRBJ2-1; D possibly matches TRBD1 or TRBD2 (5 bases each). V was pared by 1 base and J by 8 bases, with 21 bases between. Germline V gene lookup returns CDR1 SEHNR and CDR2 FQNEAQ (reference sequence). The CDR3 extends over 17 amino acids. The CDR3 is CASSLGDLLIGTHEQFF. The CDR3 DNA sequence: TGTGCCAGCAGCTTAGGGGACCTACTAATCGGGACCCATGAGCAGTTCTTC.

This clonotype occurred many times. This chain joins TRBV5-1 and TRBJ2-1; 8 bases are shared with TRBD1. Trimming removed 7 bases from V and 6 bases from J; junction bases left unmatched: 9. Germline assignment: CDR1 SGHRS and CDR2 YFSETQ. This CDR3 has 14 amino acids. The CDR3 reads CASSPPTGANEQFF. CDR3 nucleotides: TGCGCCAGCTCCCCCCCGACAGGGGCCAATGAGCAGTTCTTC.

The rearrangement uses TRBV7-6 and TRBJ2-7; no clear D gene. Germline-derived CDR1 and CDR2 are SGHVS and FNYEAQ. This CDR3 region has 13 residues. The ends were cut back, 0 bases at V and 5 bases at J, with 8 bases in the middle. The CDR3 DNA reads as TGTGCCAGCAGCTTAGCGTGGCTAGACGAGCAGTACTTC. Its translation is CASSLAWLDEQYF.

The table lists this clonotype with many counts. The J gene is TRBJ1-5, the V gene TRBV28; TRBD1 aligns across 8 bases. The germline V gene encodes CDR1 MDHEN and CDR2 SYDVKM. The CDR3 has 14 amino acids. V shed 5 bases, J shed 6 bases, and the junction held 6 bases outside the gene matches. The CDR3 sequence is CASSPGQGGQPQHF. Written as DNA, the CDR3 is TGTGCCAGCAGTCCCGGACAGGGCGGTCAGCCCCAGCATTTT.

This chain uses TRBV7-8 with TRBJ1-2; D is perhaps TRBD1 (6 bases). This CDR3 region has 14 residues. Germline V gene lookup returns CDR1 SGHVS and CDR2 FQNEAQ. V lost 5 bases, J lost 0 bases, and 10 bases lay in between. CDR3 coding DNA: TGTGCCAGCAGCGTAAACAGGGCTAACTATGGCTACACCTTC. Amino acid sequence: CASSVNRANYGYTF.

This clonotype was counted ten times or more. The chain recombines TRBV18 with TRBJ1-1, with a weak D call TRBD1 (6 bases). CDR3 length: 16 residues. V dropped 3 bases and J dropped 2 bases, with 16 bases sitting between them. CDR1 and CDR2 from the germline V gene are KGHSH and LQKENI. As DNA, the CDR3 is TGTGCCAGCTCACCGGAAAGCTGGACAGATAACACTGAAGCTTTCTTT. This encodes CASSPESWTDNTEAFF.

The gene calls are TRBV4-3 and TRBJ2-3; maybe TRBD2 (7 bases). The length of the CDR3 is 16 residues. V was clipped by 0 bases and J by 5 bases, with 15 bases between them. CDR1 and CDR2 (germline): LGHNA, YSLEER. CDR3 region: CASSQDIGGAVDTQYF. CDR3 bases: TGCGCCAGCAGCCAAGATATAGGGGGGGCGGTAGATACGCAGTATTTT.

This clonotype was observed a handful of times. The V and J genes are TRBV5-1 and TRBJ2-3, with 7 bases that match TRBD1. In germline, CDR1 is SGHRS, CDR2 YFSETQ. The CDR3 extends over 15 amino acids. The V and J ends lost 7 bases and 0 bases, in that order; junction bases with no gene match: 8. This CDR3 is CASGKRQGSTDTQYF. The CDR3 nucleotides read TGCGCCAGCGGGAAACGACAGGGAAGCACAGATACGCAGTATTTT.

At least ten counts were recorded for this clonotype. This sequence joins TRBV4-2 and TRBJ1-2, with TRBD1 identical over 8 bases. The germline gives CDR1 LGHNA, CDR2 YNFKEQ. The CDR3 runs 14 residues. V lost 0 bases, J lost 8 bases, and 5 bases stayed unmatched. Here the CDR3 reads CASSQDPDREGYTF. CDR3 bases: TGTGCCAGCAGCCAAGATCCGGACAGGGAGGGCTACACCTTC.